Each of the 14 T cell receptor beta chains below was sequenced from the same sample in a study of blood T cells in healthy people across ages. The second PCR ran about 6 to 11 cycles with a sample-barcoded 5' primer and J-beta primers. One entry per CDR3 protein, called by TCRdb with MiXCR from the 5' RACE reads. The sample holds fewer than 750,000 distinct CDR3 sequences, around 52% seen once. Sequencing was performed on blood. These receptors were collected from a woman of 80 years or more in good health.

Remarks on this clonotype: This may be a read error: a much more frequent sequence differs by one nucleotide. The rearrangement uses TRBV3-1 and TRBJ2-1, with D perhaps TRBD2 (6 bases). The CDR3 sequence is 13 residues long. Germline V CDR1 and CDR2: LGHDT, YNNKEL (reference sequence). The CDR3 here is CAGSQLPGTQQFF. The CDR3 DNA sequence: TGTGCCGGCAGCCAGCTCCCCGGGACTCAGCAGTTCTTC.

The chain is built from TRBV29-1 and TRBJ2-7; D is uncertain. CDR1 SQVTM and CDR2 ANQGSEA come from the germline V gene. V lost 8 bases and J 0 bases, leaving 11 bases between the germline ends. The CDR3 is made up of 12 amino acids. CDR3 residues: CSYRVNSYEQYF. Written as DNA, the CDR3 is TGCAGCTACCGGGTCAACTCCTACGAGCAGTACTTC.

The gene calls are TRBV3-1 and TRBJ2-1; 7 bases align to TRBD1. V gave up 1 base and J gave up 6 bases; unmatched junction bases: 15. Germline V gene data show CDR1 as LGHDT and CDR2 as YNNKEL (reference sequence). This CDR3 contains 18 residues. This chain's CDR3 is CASSQGDRGGRWGNEQFF. The CDR3 region has the DNA TGTGCCAGCAGCCAAGGGGACAGAGGTGGCCGATGGGGCAATGAGCAGTTCTTC.

In this sample, this clonotype turned up many times. The chain employs TRBV7-9 and TRBJ2-4; D uncertain. Trimming cost V 1 base and J 0 bases, with 4 bases left between them. The CDR3 length is 14 residues. Per germline, CDR1 SEHNR and CDR2 FQNEAQ (reference sequence). The DNA of the CDR3 is TGTGCCAGCAGCTTAGGGTTAGCCAAAAACATTCAGTACTTC. Its translation: CASSLGLAKNIQYF.

This clonotype was counted a single time. This chain links TRBV2 with TRBJ1-5, with 8 bases lining up with TRBD1. The J segment lost 2 bases and the V segment lost 8 bases, leaving 14 bases of the junction unmatched. The CDR3 is made up of 17 amino acids. The germline CDR1 and CDR2 sequences are SNHLY and FYNNEI. CDR3 protein: CASRRGLATTGNQPQHF. As DNA, the CDR3 is TGTGCCAGCCGCAGGGGGCTTGCAACAACGGGCAATCAGCCCCAGCATTTT.

This clonotype was counted at least ten times. The chain combines TRBV11-2 with TRBJ2-1; D is tentatively TRBD1 or TRBD2 (5 bases each). Per germline, CDR1 SGHAT and CDR2 FQNNGV. The CDR3 totals 14 residues. Trimming took 4 bases from V and 4 from J, leaving 11 bases between them. CDR3 DNA sequence: TGTGCCAGCAGCTCGGGGCAACAATACAATGAGCAGTTCTTC. It encodes CASSSGQQYNEQFF.

V usage is TRBV4-3 and J usage is TRBJ2-4; TRBD1 is a possible D gene (6 bases). CDR3 length equals 18 residues. Germline CDR1 reads LGHNA; CDR2 reads YSLEER. V was trimmed by 0 bases and J by 1 base, leaving 16 bases between them. CDR3 nucleotides: TGCGCCAGCAGCCAAGATGTTGGGGGCGGTAGTGCCAAAAACATTCAGTACTTC. Encoded protein: CASSQDVGGGSAKNIQYF.

The rearrangement uses TRBV29-1 and TRBJ2-4; 9 bases map to TRBD1. The J call is doubtful: the DNA matches TRBJ2-7 better. CDR3 length: 14 residues. Per the germline V gene, CDR1 is SQVTM and CDR2 is ANQGSEA. The CDR3 sequence is CSVEAGTGTVEQYF. As DNA, the CDR3 is TGCAGCGTTGAAGCCGGGACAGGGACGGTCGAGCAGTACTTC.

The DNA for the CDR3 is TGCAGCGTTTCCCCGACAGCCCCCTACGAGCAGTACTTC. It is translated as CSVSPTAPYEQYF. V and J are TRBV29-1 and TRBJ2-7, with D possibly being TRBD1 (5 bases). Germline CDR1 is SQVTM and CDR2 is ANQGSEA. CDR3 length: 13 amino acids. V lost 5 bases to trimming and J lost 2 bases, with 13 bases between them.

CDR3 sequence (DNA): TGTGCCAGCAGCTGGGTCGGGAACCAAGAGACCCAGTACTTC. This gives the protein CASSWVGNQETQYF. The genes are TRBV5-6 and TRBJ2-5, with D tentatively TRBD2 (5 bases). The CDR3 is 14 amino acids. Germline V CDR1 and CDR2: SGHDT, YYEEEE. Trimming left V 3 bases short and J 0 bases short, with 9 bases between. Filled out from reference TRBV5-6 and TRBJ2-5, the complete variable domain reads DAGVTQSPTHLIKTRGQQVTLRCSPKSGHDTVSWYQQALGQGPQFIFQYYEEEERQRGNFPDRFSGHQFPNYSSELNVNALLLGDSALYLCASSWVGNQETQYFGPGTRLLVL.

The sample holds a few counts of this clonotype. This chain's CDR3 is CASSKPGTEYEQYF. The CDR3 nucleotides read TGTGCCAGCAGTAAGCCCGGGACAGAATACGAGCAGTACTTC. The chain recombines TRBV6-2 or TRBV6-3 with TRBJ2-7, with TRBD1 identical over 7 bases. Trimming removed 5 bases from V and 4 bases from J; junction bases left unmatched: 8. The CDR3 spans 14 residues. The V gene's germline CDR1 is MNHEY and CDR2 SVGEGT.

The genes are TRBV6-5 and TRBJ2-1; TRBD2 agrees at 10 bases. Looked up from germline, CDR1 is MNHEY and CDR2 is SVGAGI. This CDR3 is 20 amino acids long. J lost 7 bases, V lost 4 bases, and 22 bases had no gene match. CDR3 amino acids: CASSSHSTPRLAGDGNEQFF. CDR3 sequence (DNA): TGTGCCAGCAGTTCCCACTCGACGCCCCGGCTAGCGGGAGATGGGAATGAGCAGTTCTTC.

This clonotype was counted many times. The chain links TRBV27 to TRBJ1-2; D not resolved. CDR3 length: 14 amino acids. Trimming pared 3 bases from V and 9 bases from J, leaving 17 bases between. Per germline, CDR1 MNHEY and CDR2 SMNVEV (reference sequence). CDR3 protein: CASSLGSGAGSYTF. The CDR3 nucleotides read TGTGCCAGCAGTTTGGGTAGCGGTGCAGGAAGCTACACCTTC.

The J gene is TRBJ2-2, the V gene TRBV7-3; TRBD1 agrees at 7 bases. This CDR3 comprises 13 residues. CDR1 SGHTA and CDR2 FQGTGA come from the germline V gene. The V gene end was trimmed by 5 bases and the J gene end by 6 bases; junction bases not matched to a gene: 3. As DNA, the CDR3 is TGTGCCAGCAGCCGGGACAGTTCCGGGGAGCTGTTTTTT. It codes for CASSRDSSGELFF.